A selection of T cell receptor beta chains follows, all from one sample in a study of control samples from healthy donors and cancer patients. Sequenced by immunoSEQ multiplex PCR; TCRdb stores in-frame clones only, minus some. The sample consists of 75,000 to 95,000 clones, about 88% of them appearing once. The specimen was blood. The source of these receptors is a woman aged 50 to 65 in good health. Both conserved end residues are part of each CDR3. D genes are given only for firm matches. A clone size is listed for some rows: how often the clone was seen (once, few, many), or a class if it is expanded.

J | size | V | D | CDR3 | DNA
TRBJ2-7 | - | TRBV1 | - | CTSSYGTSGPYEQYF | TGCACCAGCAGCTATGGGACTAGCGGTCCCTACGAGCAGTACTTC
TRBJ1-5 | - | TRBV3-1/TRBV3-2 | TRBD1 | CASSRQGGQPQHF | TGTGCCAGCAGCCGACAGGGAGGTCAGCCCCAGCATTTT
TRBJ2-2 | - | TRBV3-1/TRBV3-2 | - | CASRGSVLELFF | TGTGCCAGCAGAGGGTCAGTCCTGGAGCTGTTTTTT
TRBJ2-7 | - | TRBV6-6 | TRBD2 | CASSARGGRDLEQYF | TGTGCCAGCAGCGCTCGGGGGGGGCGGGATCTCGAGCAGTACTTC
TRBJ1-2 | - | TRBV9 | - | CASSPSVNYGYTF | TGTGCCAGCAGCCCCAGTGTGAACTATGGCTACACCTTC
TRBJ2-2 | once | TRBV5-1 | TRBD1 | CASSSGTAGELFF | TGCGCCAGCAGCTCAGGGACAGCCGGGGAGCTGTTTTTT
TRBJ1-5 | - | TRBV5-5 | - | CASSRTVANQPQHF | TGTGCCAGCAGCCGTACAGTGGCCAATCAGCCCCAGCATTTT
TRBJ2-5 | - | TRBV2 | - | CASTERTGLQETQYF | TGTGCCAGCACCGAGAGGACGGGCCTGCAAGAGACCCAGTACTTC
TRBJ2-1 | few | TRBV12-3/TRBV12-4 | - | CASSFDSGSEQFF | TGTGCCAGCAGCTTTGACAGCGGATCTGAGCAGTTCTTC
TRBJ2-1 | medium-sized | TRBV9 | - | CASSVEGGYYNEQFF | TGTGCCAGCAGCGTAGAAGGGGGTTACTACAATGAGCAGTTCTTC
TRBJ1-1 | - | TRBV12-3/TRBV12-4 | - | CASSLDLHTEAFF | TGTGCCAGCAGTTTAGACTTGCACACTGAAGCTTTCTTT
TRBJ1-1 | - | TRBV20-1 | - | CSAKRSTEAFF | TGCAGTGCTAAAAGGTCCACTGAAGCTTTCTTT
TRBJ1-2 | - | TRBV19 | - | CASRRPGGDGYTF | TGTGCCAGTAGGCGCCCCGGGGGCGATGGCTACACCTTC
TRBJ1-5 | - | TRBV19 | TRBD1 | CASSTNDRAQPQHF | TGTGCCAGTAGTACCAACGACAGGGCTCAGCCCCAGCATTTT
TRBJ1-3 | - | TRBV5-5 | - | CASSSRGGPGNTIYF | TGTGCCAGCAGCTCCAGAGGGGGACCTGGAAACACCATATATTTT
TRBJ2-2 | - | TRBV27 | - | CASSPAPAMTPNTGELFF | TGTGCCAGCAGTCCCGCACCGGCGATGACACCGAACACCGGGGAGCTGTTTTTT
TRBJ1-2 | - | TRBV5-6 | - | CASRLQEVQGYTF | TGTGCCAGCAGACTACAGGAGGTGCAAGGCTACACCTTC
TRBJ1-4 | - | TRBV5-6 | - | CASSSPGGGRNEKLFF | TGTGCCAGCAGCTCCCCCGGGGGAGGTCGTAATGAAAAACTGTTTTTT
TRBJ2-7 | - | TRBV4-1 | - | CASSQDPGGTQTYEQYF | TGCGCCAGCAGCCAAGATCCCGGCGGGACGCAAACCTACGAGCAGTACTTC
TRBJ1-1 | once | TRBV6-6 | - | CASSLDSSLPPEAFF | TGTGCCAGCAGTCTGGACAGTTCCCTCCCCCCTGAAGCTTTCTTT
TRBJ1-4 | - | TRBV2 | TRBD1 | CASRITGGSEKLFF | TGTGCCAGCAGGATAACAGGGGGAAGTGAAAAACTGTTTTTT
TRBJ2-3 | - | TRBV3-1/TRBV3-2 | - | CASSQVGDTQYF | TGTGCCAGCAGCCAAGTAGGAGATACGCAGTATTTT
TRBJ1-6 | once | TRBV3-1/TRBV3-2 | - | CASSLRVHNSPLHF | TGTGCCAGCAGCCTAAGGGTGCATAATTCACCCCTCCACTTT
TRBJ1-6 | - | TRBV19 | TRBD1 | CASSIGDREIPPLHF | TGTGCCAGTAGTATAGGGGACAGGGAGATACCACCCCTCCACTTT
TRBJ2-1 | - | TRBV10-3 | - | CAISATSGTAPNEQFF | TGTGCCATCAGTGCGACGTCCGGGACCGCACCCAATGAGCAGTTCTTC
TRBJ1-1 | once | TRBV30 | - | CAWSVLGAHEAFF | TGTGCCTGGAGTGTACTTGGGGCACATGAAGCTTTCTTT
TRBJ1-2 | - | TRBV5-5 | - | CASSLAEGVYGYTF | TGTGCCAGCAGCCTCGCCGAGGGCGTTTATGGCTACACCTTC
TRBJ1-4 | - | TRBV19 | TRBD1 | CASSMTGGREKLFF | TGTGCCAGTAGTATGACAGGGGGCCGAGAAAAACTGTTTTTT
TRBJ2-1 | - | TRBV19 | - | CASSISNEQFF | TGTGCCAGTAGTATATCCAATGAGCAGTTCTTC
TRBJ1-1 | - | TRBV25-1 | TRBD1 | CASSDLGQGMTAFF | TGTGCCAGCAGTGACCTAGGACAGGGGATGACGGCTTTCTTT
TRBJ1-2 | - | TRBV12-5 | - | CASGSGGDYGYTF | TGTGCTAGTGGTTCGGGGGGTGACTATGGCTACACCTTC
TRBJ1-4 | once | TRBV4-1 | - | CASSLPRPGGEKLFF | TGCGCCAGCAGCCTTCCCAGGCCGGGAGGGGAAAAACTGTTTTTT
TRBJ1-1 | - | TRBV7-8 | - | CASSSTPPFNTEAFF | TGTGCCAGCAGCTCAACCCCGCCTTTTAATACTGAAGCTTTCTTT
TRBJ2-2 | - | TRBV2 | TRBD1 | CASRATGKEELFF | TGTGCCAGCAGAGCGACAGGGAAGGAGGAGCTGTTTTTT
TRBJ2-2 | - | TRBV19 | TRBD2 | CASSDERGAYTGELFF | TGTGCCAGTAGTGATGAGCGGGGGGCTTACACCGGGGAGCTGTTTTTT
TRBJ2-2 | - | TRBV5-1 | TRBD1 | CASSLGTGGAGFTGELFF | TGCGCCAGCAGCTTGGGGACAGGGGGCGCGGGTTTCACCGGGGAGCTGTTTTTT
TRBJ2-1 | - | TRBV5-1 | - | CASSPFDQSSYNEQFF | TGCGCCAGCAGCCCTTTTGACCAGAGCTCCTACAATGAGCAGTTCTTC
TRBJ2-2 | - | TRBV3-1/TRBV3-2 | - | CASSDTGIGDTGELFF | TGTGCCAGCAGCGACACAGGAATAGGAGACACCGGGGAGCTGTTTTTT
TRBJ2-7 | - | TRBV5-5 | - | CASSLLGGEQYF | TGTGCCAGCAGCTTATTAGGGGGCGAGCAGTACTTC
TRBJ2-7 | - | TRBV9 | - | CASSRDLPPGEQYF | TGTGCCAGCAGCCGGGACTTGCCCCCTGGCGAGCAGTACTTC
TRBJ2-1 | - | TRBV14 | - | CASSQGVTSNEQFF | TGTGCCAGCAGCCAAGGGGTGACAAGCAATGAGCAGTTCTTC
TRBJ1-3 | few | TRBV5-1 | - | CASSPASGRSSGNTIYF | TGCGCCAGCAGCCCGGCGAGTGGCAGAAGCTCTGGAAACACCATATATTTT
TRBJ2-7 | - | TRBV5-4 | TRBD1 | CASSFKGANGEQYF | TGTGCCAGCAGCTTTAAGGGGGCTAATGGCGAGCAGTACTTC
TRBJ1-1 | - | TRBV19 | - | CARDPKTGMNTEAFF | TGTGCCAGGGATCCTAAGACAGGTATGAACACTGAAGCTTTCTTT
TRBJ2-7 | - | TRBV29-1 | - | CSVSSTGHEQYF | TGCAGCGTTTCATCCACAGGGCACGAGCAGTACTTC
TRBJ2-3 | - | TRBV6-5 | - | CASSYGRGDTDTQYF | TGTGCCAGCAGTTACGGGCGGGGCGACACAGATACGCAGTATTTT
TRBJ2-5 | - | TRBV18 | - | CASSPPVRETQYF | TGTGCCAGCTCACCACCGGTCAGGGAGACCCAGTACTTC
TRBJ2-7 | - | TRBV3-1/TRBV3-2 | - | CASSQGPGYSYEQYF | TGTGCCAGCAGCCAGGGCCCAGGGTACTCCTACGAGCAGTACTTC
TRBJ2-7 | - | TRBV6-5 | - | CASSYSSGGEQYF | TGTGCCAGCAGTTACTCATCTGGGGGTGAGCAGTACTTC
TRBJ1-2 | - | TRBV3-1/TRBV3-2 | TRBD1 | CASSQRQGGNYGYTF | TGTGCCAGCAGCCAGCGACAGGGAGGTAACTATGGCTACACCTTC
TRBJ1-5 | - | TRBV29-1 | - | CSVVQDWGEPQHF | TGCAGCGTTGTTCAGGATTGGGGGGAGCCCCAGCATTTT
TRBJ2-2 | - | TRBV7-9 | - | CASSFRGRGTGELFF | TGTGCCAGCAGCTTTCGGGGTCGGGGAACCGGGGAGCTGTTTTTT
TRBJ1-1 | - | TRBV6-5 | - | CASSYSHTEAFF | TGTGCCAGCAGTTACTCTCACACTGAAGCTTTCTTT
TRBJ1-4 | - | TRBV5-5 | - | CASSLDGRGDEKLFF | TGTGCCAGCAGCTTGGATGGGCGAGGAGACGAAAAACTGTTTTTT
TRBJ2-2 | - | TRBV5-1 | - | CASATGNTGELFF | TGCGCCAGCGCGACAGGGAACACCGGGGAGCTGTTTTTT